The 12 T cell receptor beta chains below come from one sample, sequenced in a study of regulatory T cells in long-lasting Graves disease. The time point is: newly diagnosed GD, antithyroid drugs for less than 3 months. The authors made the TCR library using RNA they extracted from PBMCs. Building of the TCR beta libraries involved iRepertoire HTBI primers and Arm-PCR of CDR3 regions. Each CDR3 protein is one row after TCRdb ran MiXCR on the multiplex PCR reads. The table lists more than 300,000 distinct CDR3 sequences, around 15% of them singletons. The sequenced sample was peripheral blood mononuclear cells (PBMCs), obtained at new diagnosis, from a patient treated with antithyroid drugs. Source of these receptors: a female donor with Graves disease.

In this sample, this clonotype turned up many times. CDR3 in DNA: TGTGCCAGCAGTTTGGTTCGTTGGGGACAGAGGAACACTGAAGCTTTCTTT. It yields the protein CASSLVRWGQRNTEAFF. The gene calls are TRBV28 and TRBJ1-1, with 7 bases identical to TRBD1. Germline CDR1 MDHEN, CDR2 SYDVKM. The V and J ends lost 3 bases and 1 base, in that order; junction bases with no gene match: 11. The CDR3 runs 17 residues.

This clonotype was counted ten times or more. The chain combines TRBV5-1 with TRBJ1-1; D unresolved. The length of the CDR3 is 12 residues. Germline V gene data show CDR1 as SGHRS and CDR2 as YFSETQ. With 4 bases removed from V and 5 bases from J, the gap between germline ends came to 9 bases. CDR3 loop: CASSVTGTEAFF. In DNA, the CDR3 is TGCGCCAGCAGCGTTACCGGGACTGAAGCTTTCTTT.

V is TRBV7-9 and J is TRBJ2-7; D is uncertain. This CDR3 is 12 amino acids long. Trimming shortened V by 5 bases and J by 6 bases, and 11 bases separated the two germline ends. Per the germline V gene, CDR1 is SEHNR and CDR2 is FQNEAQ (reference sequence). Written as DNA, the CDR3 is TGTGCCAGCAGCCCCGGGTTTCTCGAGCAGTACTTC. Translated: CASSPGFLEQYF.

This clonotype has a count of ten or more. The chain employs TRBV20-1 and TRBJ2-2, with 9 bases that match TRBD1. Germline V gives CDR1 DFQATT, CDR2 SNEGSKA (reference sequence). V was clipped by 0 bases and J by 3 bases; unmatched bases: 5. The CDR3 has 16 residues. The CDR3 sequence: CSARERRTGDTGELFF. CDR3 sequence (DNA): TGCAGTGCTAGAGAGCGGAGGACAGGGGACACCGGGGAGCTGTTTTTT.

This clonotype was counted only a few times. The chain has TRBV6-5 and TRBJ2-7; 10 bases map to TRBD2. Germline V gene lookup returns CDR1 MNHEY and CDR2 SVGAGI. CDR3 length: 15 residues. The V segment lost 2 bases and the J segment 1 base; nucleotides outside the gene matches: 2. CDR3 DNA sequence: TGTGCCAGCAGTTACGTGGGACTAGCGTCCTACGAGCAGTACTTC. As protein: CASSYVGLASYEQYF.

This clonotype has a count of ten or more. The rearrangement joins TRBV6-5 to TRBJ2-1, with D tentatively TRBD1 (5 bases). V shed 2 bases and J shed 4 bases, with 12 bases lying between them. The germline V gene has CDR1 MNHEY and CDR2 SVGAGI. The length of the CDR3 is 15 residues. Written as DNA, the CDR3 is TGTGCCAGCAGTTACGGACAAAGCCTTTACAATGAGCAGTTCTTC. Protein product: CASSYGQSLYNEQFF.

This clonotype was observed many times. V is TRBV2 and J is TRBJ2-3; possibly TRBD1 for D (7 bases). Trimming shortened V by 8 bases and J by 6 bases, and 24 bases separated the two germline ends. Germline values: CDR1 SNHLY, CDR2 FYNNEI. The CDR3 sequence is 16 residues long. CDR3 amino acids: CASGRKGAARGDTQYF. The CDR3 DNA reads TGTGCCAGCGGAAGGAAGGGGGCAGCTCGGGGGGATACGCAGTATTTT. Together with reference TRBV2 and TRBJ2-3, the CDR3 gives the full variable domain: EPEVTQTPSHQVTQMGQEVILRCVPISNHLYFYWYRQILGQKVEFLVSFYNNEISEKSEIFDDQFSVERPDGSNFTLKIRSTKLEDSAMYFCASGRKGAARGDTQYFGPGTRLTVL.

Worth noting for this clonotype: Given a much more abundant clone one base away, this may be a read error. The V call is TRBV6-1, the J call TRBJ1-4; no definite D call. Germline lookup yields CDR1 MNHNS and CDR2 SASEGT. This CDR3 is built from 13 residues. Trimming pared 4 bases from V and 6 bases from J, leaving 9 bases between. CDR3 nucleotide sequence: TGTGCCAGCAGTGTGCGGAATGATGAAAAACTGTTTTTT. Its translation is CASSVRNDEKLFF.

A remark on this clonotype: A much larger clone sits a single nucleotide away, making a read error possible. The chain carries TRBV6-2 or TRBV6-3 and TRBJ1-2, with a possible D match to TRBD1 (5 bases). There are 16 residues in the CDR3. Trimming stripped 7 bases from V and 1 base from J, with 19 bases between. The germline V gene encodes CDR1 MNHEY and CDR2 SVGEGT. The chain's CDR3 is CASIPEQNRINYGYTF. CDR3 bases: TGTGCCAGCATCCCGGAACAGAACAGGATTAACTATGGCTACACCTTC.

This clonotype was observed at least ten times. The chain carries TRBV6-5 and TRBJ2-1, with D possibly matching TRBD2 (6 bases). The last part of the DNA fits TRBJ2-5 better; the J call may be wrong. The CDR3 has 15 amino acids. Germline V gene data show CDR1 as MNHEY and CDR2 as SVGAGI. CDR3 nucleotide sequence: TGTGCCAGCAGTTACGGCGGGGTACCCCCCGGGACCCAGTACTTC. Protein sequence: CASSYGGVPPGTQYF.

The chain has TRBV7-4 and TRBJ1-1; 10 positions agree with TRBD1. This CDR3 spans 18 amino acids. The germline V gene encodes CDR1 SGHVT and CDR2 SQSDAQ. V dropped 5 bases and J dropped 0; count of bases not matched to a gene: 12. CDR3 amino acids: CASSPIMRDRGLNTEAFF. The CDR3 nucleotides are TGTGCCAGCAGCCCAATTATGAGGGACAGGGGATTGAACACTGAAGCTTTCTTT.

This clonotype was observed at least ten times. The chain is built from TRBV6-5 and TRBJ2-7; TRBD1 matches 8 bases. The germline V gene has CDR1 MNHEY and CDR2 SVGAGI. CDR3 length: 18 residues. Trimming removed 2 bases from V and 3 bases from J; junction bases left unmatched: 15. The CDR3, as DNA: TGTGCCAGCAGTTACAAGGTTCCAGGGGGCATAGGGGACTACGAGCAGTACTTC. Translation gives CASSYKVPGGIGDYEQYF.